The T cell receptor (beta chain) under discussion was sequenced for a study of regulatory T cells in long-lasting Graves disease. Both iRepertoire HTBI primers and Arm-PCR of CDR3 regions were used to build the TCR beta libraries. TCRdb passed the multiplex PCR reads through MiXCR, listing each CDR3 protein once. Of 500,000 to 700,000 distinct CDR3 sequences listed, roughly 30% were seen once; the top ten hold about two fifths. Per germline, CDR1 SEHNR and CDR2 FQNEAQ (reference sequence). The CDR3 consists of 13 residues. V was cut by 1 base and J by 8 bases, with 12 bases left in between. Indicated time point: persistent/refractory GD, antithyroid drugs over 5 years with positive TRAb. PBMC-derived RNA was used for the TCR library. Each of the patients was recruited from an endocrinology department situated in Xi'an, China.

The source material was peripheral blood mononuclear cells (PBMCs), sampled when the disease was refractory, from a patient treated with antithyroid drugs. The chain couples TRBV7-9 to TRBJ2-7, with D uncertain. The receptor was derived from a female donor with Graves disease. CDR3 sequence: CASSLEGSVKQYF. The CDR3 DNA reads TGTGCCAGCAGCTTAGAAGGAAGTGTGAAGCAGTACTTC.